The 20 T cell receptor beta chains in this list originate from one sample, sequenced in a study of graft-versus-host responses after intestinal transplantation (dated by TCRdb to the early 2020s). Preparation of the library involved the immunoSEQ multiplex PCR assay. The clones in this table, taken by TCRdb from immuneACCESS, are in-frame only. Not every clone is retained; where verified, under half of the shortfall comes from an unresolved V gene, and the cause of the rest is unknown. The sample table records approximately 100,000 clones; roughly nine tenths of these occur just once. The top ten hold 0.7% to 0.9% of the sample. The time point label here, explained by the study, means: cells obtained before transplantation from donor or recipient. The antigens of these receptors remain unknown. Sequencing used unstimulated CD4+ T cells sorted from spleen or lymph node cells, obtained before intestinal transplant. All receptors come from a human donor who received an intestinal transplant.

This chain joins TRBV2 and TRBJ2-6; D possibly corresponds to TRBD1 (6 bases). The germline CDR1 and CDR2 sequences are SNHLY and FYNNEI. This CDR3 has 13 amino acids. Trimming removed 6 bases from V and 11 bases from J, with 14 bases in between. CDR3 sequence: CASRQGPEHVLTF. The CDR3 DNA sequence: TGTGCCAGCAGACAGGGCCCTGAGCACGTCCTGACTTTC.

The V and J genes are TRBV9 and TRBJ2-5; D ambiguous. Between the trimmed V and J ends, which lost 4 bases and 4 bases, there was a span of 14 bases. CDR3 length equals 14 residues. Germline V gives CDR1 SGDLS, CDR2 YYNGEE. As DNA, the CDR3 is TGTGCCAGCAGCCAACGGTCTTCCGCAGAGACCCAGTACTTC. The encoded protein is CASSQRSSAETQYF.

This rearrangement joins TRBV11-1 to TRBJ2-7; a possible D gene is TRBD2 (5 bases). This CDR3 is 15 amino acids long. V was pared by 1 base and J by 0 bases, with 10 bases between. Germline V gene sequence: CDR1 SGHAT, CDR2 FQDESV (reference sequence). The CDR3 coding sequence is TGTGCCAGCAGCTTAGAGCCCCGGGGCTCCTACGAGCAGTACTTC. As protein: CASSLEPRGSYEQYF.

The chain is built from TRBV5-1 and TRBJ2-7; D is perhaps TRBD1 (6 bases). V shed 4 bases and J shed 2 bases, with 13 bases lying between them. The CDR3 is 14 amino acids. Germline CDR1 and CDR2: SGHRS and YFSETQ. DNA for the CDR3: TGCGCCAGCAGCCCCAGGACAGCAACCTACGAGCAGTACTTC. Residues: CASSPRTATYEQYF.

This clone came up once. The gene calls are TRBV27 and TRBJ2-1, with 10 bases identical to TRBD1. The CDR3 runs 14 residues. The V and J ends lost 6 bases and 4 bases, in that order; junction bases with no gene match: 3. Germline CDR1 reads MNHEY; CDR2 reads SMNVEV (reference sequence). The CDR3 nucleotides read TGTGCCAGCAGGACAGGGGGCCAATACAATGAGCAGTTCTTC. Encoded protein: CASRTGGQYNEQFF.

The V gene is TRBV29-1, the J gene TRBJ1-1; D is unresolved. CDR1 is SQVTM and CDR2 is ANQGSEA in the germline V gene. The CDR3 consists of 12 residues. V gave up 7 bases and J gave up 3 bases, with 12 bases separating them. CDR3 in amino acids: CSALRVDTEAFF. The CDR3 DNA reads TGCAGCGCCCTGAGGGTTGACACTGAAGCTTTCTTT.

The chain carries TRBV29-1 and TRBJ2-1, with D possibly matching TRBD1 (5 bases). Germline loops: CDR1 SQVTM, CDR2 ANQGSEA. The CDR3 has 11 residues. Trimming left V 4 bases short and J 10 bases short, with 11 bases between. This CDR3 reads CSVASGREQFF. The CDR3 nucleotides are TGCAGCGTTGCATCAGGGCGAGAGCAGTTCTTC.

The gene calls are TRBV5-5 and TRBJ2-7; 10 nucleotides agree with TRBD2. The CDR3 sequence is 15 residues long. Germline CDR1 reads SGHKS; CDR2 reads YYEKEE (reference sequence). J was trimmed by 3 bases and V by 4 bases; bases with no gene match: 7. The CDR3 DNA reads as TGTGCCAGCAGCCGGATAGCGGGAGGAGTCTACGAGCAGTACTTC. It codes for CASSRIAGGVYEQYF.

The CDR3 loop reads CSVVQGNYGYTF. The CDR3 nucleotides read TGCAGCGTTGTACAGGGGAACTATGGCTACACCTTC. This chain connects TRBV29-1 to TRBJ1-2, with 7 bases fitting TRBD1. Germline loops: CDR1 SQVTM, CDR2 ANQGSEA. Trimming removed 4 bases from V and 2 bases from J; junction bases left unmatched: 1. The CDR3 runs to 12 residues.

This chain connects TRBV10-3 to TRBJ1-2; no clear D gene. Germline loops: CDR1 ENHRY, CDR2 SYGVKD. The CDR3 contains 13 residues. Trimming left V 4 bases short and J 8 bases short, with 14 bases between. The CDR3 DNA sequence: TGTGCCATCAGTGGCACCGCTTCTCAAGGCTACACCTTC. Translating it yields CAISGTASQGYTF.

The gene calls are TRBV11-2 and TRBJ2-1, with 8 bases fitting TRBD2. Germline CDR1 SGHAT, CDR2 FQNNGV. V lost 5 bases, J lost 8 bases, and 8 bases stayed unmatched. CDR3 length: 14 amino acids. CDR3 in amino acids: CASSSPGLAYEQFF. The CDR3 coding sequence is TGTGCCAGCAGCAGTCCTGGACTAGCATATGAGCAGTTCTTC.

The DNA of the CDR3 is TGTGCCAGCAGCCCTCTCTCAGGGGTAGGACAAGAGACCCAGTACTTC. It is translated as CASSPLSGVGQETQYF. The J gene is TRBJ2-5, the V gene TRBV11-1, with D possibly matching TRBD1 (6 bases). V lost 5 bases and J 2 bases, leaving 18 bases between the germline ends. CDR1 and CDR2 (germline): SGHAT, FQDESV (reference sequence). The CDR3 consists of 16 residues.

The chain joins TRBV7-6 to TRBJ2-1; TRBD2 is a possible D gene (6 bases). Trimming took off 0 bases at V and 6 bases at J, with 18 bases between the two ends. Germline CDR1 and CDR2: SGHVS and FNYEAQ. CDR3 length: 17 residues. The CDR3, as DNA: TGTGCCAGCAGCTTAGCGTTGTTTGGCGGGAAAGGCAATGAGCAGTTCTTC. As protein: CASSLALFGGKGNEQFF. Drawing the rest from reference TRBV7-6 and TRBJ2-1, the complete variable domain is GAGVSQSPRYKVTKRGQDVALRCDPISGHVSLYWYRQALGQGPEFLTYFNYEAQQDKSGLPNDRFSAERPEGSISTLTIQRTEQRDSAMYRCASSLALFGGKGNEQFFGPGTRLTVL.

The chain recombines TRBV29-1 with TRBJ2-7; D gene unclear. Germline loops: CDR1 SQVTM, CDR2 ANQGSEA. This CDR3 has 11 amino acids. V lost 3 bases, J lost 3 bases, and 6 bases lay in between. The CDR3 sequence: CSVESSYEQYF. The CDR3, as DNA: TGCAGCGTTGAGTCCAGCTACGAGCAGTACTTC.

This clone turned up a few times. This chain connects TRBV29-1 to TRBJ2-7; a possible D gene is TRBD1 (5 bases). The CDR3 has 12 amino acids. V lost 3 bases and J lost 3, with 9 bases in between. Germline-derived CDR1 and CDR2 are SQVTM and ANQGSEA. This chain's CDR3 is CSVDGAGYEQYF. CDR3 in DNA: TGCAGCGTTGATGGGGCCGGCTACGAGCAGTACTTC.

The chain uses TRBV5-6 and TRBJ2-7, with 7 bases fitting TRBD2. Germline V gene sequence: CDR1 SGHDT, CDR2 YYEEEE. Trimming took 2 bases from V and 0 from J; bases not matched to a gene: 2. This CDR3 has 14 residues. CDR3: CASSLAGISYEQYF. CDR3 nucleotides: TGTGCCAGCAGCTTAGCGGGAATCTCCTACGAGCAGTACTTC.

To note about this clone: Other DNA sequences in the same sample also yield this CDR3. The chain recombines TRBV14 with TRBJ2-5; D unresolved. Germline V gene sequence: CDR1 SGHDN, CDR2 FVKESK. V gave up 2 bases and J gave up 2 bases, with 21 bases separating them. The CDR3 runs to 18 residues. CDR3: CASSQRNTNRDLQETQYF. Here the CDR3 DNA reads TGTGCCAGCAGCCAAAGGAATACAAACCGTGATCTTCAAGAGACCCAGTACTTC.

The chain links TRBV5-1 to TRBJ2-7; the D gene is possibly TRBD2 (6 bases). The CDR3 is made up of 15 amino acids. In germline, CDR1 is SGHRS, CDR2 YFSETQ. V lost 0 bases, J lost 5 bases, and 15 bases lay in between. The CDR3 protein is CASSLGREGLDEQYF. In DNA, the CDR3 is TGCGCCAGCAGCTTGGGGCGGGAAGGTCTTGACGAGCAGTACTTC.

The gene calls are TRBV9 and TRBJ2-7, with 9 bases lining up with TRBD2. V gave up 4 bases and J gave up 2 bases; unmatched junction bases: 10. This CDR3 contains 16 residues. CDR1 and CDR2 (germline): SGDLS, YYNGEE. The CDR3 sequence: CASSRAETSGPYEQYF. Here the CDR3 DNA reads TGTGCCAGCAGCCGGGCAGAGACTAGCGGACCCTACGAGCAGTACTTC.

This clone was counted between two and nine times. Other DNA sequences from this sample encode an identical CDR3 as well. The chain joins TRBV7-7 to TRBJ2-3; 10 bases agree with TRBD2. V was pared by 5 bases and J by 1 base, with 3 bases of the junction left unmatched. Looked up from germline, CDR1 is SSHAT and CDR2 is FNYEAQ (reference sequence). The CDR3 consists of 15 residues. The CDR3 nucleotides are TGTGCCAGCAGCCCCGGGACTAGCGGCACAGATACGCAGTATTTT. Encoded protein: CASSPGTSGTDTQYF. Complete variable domain (other parts from reference TRBV7-7 and TRBJ2-3): GAGVSQSPRYKVTKRGQDVTLRCDPISSHATLYWYQQALGQGPEFLTYFNYEAQPDKSGLPSDRFSAERPEGSISTLTIQRTEQRDSAMYRCASSPGTSGTDTQYFGPGTRLTVL.